The rows below give T cell receptor beta chains drawn from one sample of a study of beta chain features in type 1 diabetes. Some clones are missing from TCRdb's copy, which holds only in-frame ones; the method was immunoSEQ multiplex PCR. The sample includes around 310,000 clones, approximately 11% of them seen just once. The sequenced material came from naive CD4+ T cells from blood. Receptors were obtained from a woman aged 30 to 39 in good health. The CDR3 runs from the conserved cysteine through the conserved F or W. The D gene is left open where the match is weak. The size entry is marked missing in some rows and otherwise reads once, few, many or a size class.

V gene	J gene	clone size	D gene	CDR3 protein	CDR3 DNA
TRBV18	TRBJ2-7	few	-	CASSPADRSYEQYF	TGTGCCAGCTCACCAGCCGACAGGTCCTACGAGCAGTACTTC
TRBV11-2	TRBJ2-3	few	-	CASSGLGGSTDTQYF	TGTGCCAGCAGCGGTCTAGGGGGAAGCACAGATACGCAGTATTTT
TRBV19	TRBJ1-2	-	TRBD1	CASSRQPGQGNGYTF	TGTGCCAGTAGCCGTCAACCGGGACAGGGGAATGGCTACACCTTC
TRBV10-3	TRBJ2-1	few	-	CAASGGTDTEQFF	TGTGCCGCCAGCGGAGGGACGGATACCGAGCAGTTCTTC
TRBV29-1	TRBJ1-4	few	TRBD1	CSVGTGGRTNEKLFF	TGCAGCGTTGGGACAGGGGGCAGAACTAATGAAAAACTGTTTTTT
TRBV7-9	TRBJ2-3	few	-	CASSLVRSSSTDTQYF	TGTGCCAGCAGCTTAGTACGATCCAGTAGCACAGATACGCAGTATTTT
TRBV21-1	TRBJ2-3	few	-	CASSTWTDPLNRFSTDTQYF	TGTGCCAGCAGCACATGGACAGATCCCTTAAATCGTTTTAGCACAGATACGCAGTATTTT
TRBV6-5	TRBJ1-2	few	-	CASRRSFLNNYGYTF	TGTGCCAGCAGACGGTCCTTTCTTAATAACTATGGCTACACCTTC
TRBV4-3	TRBJ2-1	few	TRBD2	CASSHTGRASRNEQFF	TGCGCCAGCAGCCATACCGGGAGGGCAAGTAGGAATGAGCAGTTCTTC
TRBV28	TRBJ2-7	few	-	CASIAEQDAYEQYF	TGTGCCAGCATCGCAGAACAGGATGCCTACGAGCAGTACTTC
TRBV18	TRBJ1-1	-	-	CASSPQGSPEAFF	TGTGCCAGCTCACCTCAGGGGAGCCCTGAAGCTTTCTTT
TRBV30	TRBJ2-6	-	TRBD2	CAWSLGSGSRANVLTF	TGTGCCTGGAGTTTAGGGAGCGGGAGCCGGGCCAACGTCCTGACTTTC
TRBV18	TRBJ2-1	few	-	CASSPAVYGGLSSYNEQFF	TGTGCCAGCTCACCAGCAGTATATGGCGGGCTGAGCTCCTACAATGAGCAGTTCTTC
TRBV2	TRBJ2-1	few	TRBD2	CASTGLAGVTYNEQFF	TGTGCCAGCACTGGACTAGCGGGAGTAACCTACAATGAGCAGTTCTTC
TRBV9	TRBJ2-1	-	TRBD2	CASSASPSGPYNEQFF	TGTGCCAGCAGCGCAAGCCCTAGCGGACCATACAATGAGCAGTTCTTC
TRBV7-9	TRBJ2-1	-	TRBD2	CASSLLAGAYNEQFF	TGTGCCAGCAGCCTCCTAGCGGGAGCCTACAATGAGCAGTTCTTC
TRBV27	TRBJ1-3	-	-	CASSPRYSGNTIYF	TGTGCCAGCAGTCCCAGGTATTCTGGAAACACCATATATTTT
TRBV15	TRBJ1-5	-	-	CATSRDLSQPQHF	TGTGCCACCAGCAGAGATCTGAGCCAGCCCCAGCATTTT
TRBV19	TRBJ2-3	few	TRBD2	CASSTPLAGGPTDTQYF	TGTGCCAGTAGTACTCCTCTAGCGGGAGGGCCCACAGATACGCAGTATTTT
TRBV28	TRBJ2-7	few	TRBD1	CASSLSGQGQTDEQYF	TGTGCCAGCAGTTTATCTGGACAGGGCCAAACGGACGAGCAGTACTTC
TRBV15	TRBJ2-7	-	TRBD2	CATSSSEWTSGYEQYF	TGTGCCACCAGCAGTAGTGAGTGGACTAGCGGTTACGAGCAGTACTTC
TRBV6-1	TRBJ1-5	few	-	CASSESLGLAGSQHF	TGTGCCAGCAGTGAATCCCTGGGACTAGCGGGGTCCCAGCATTTT
TRBV7-9	TRBJ2-3	few	-	CASSLNHLSDSSTDTQYF	TGTGCCAGCAGCTTAAATCATCTGAGCGATTCTAGCACAGATACGCAGTATTTT
TRBV18	TRBJ2-5	-	-	CASSRTEVETQYF	TGTGCCAGCTCACGTACTGAGGTGGAGACCCAGTACTTC
TRBV6-5	TRBJ2-3	few	-	CASSYTGATDTQYF	TGTGCCAGCAGTTACACGGGAGCCACAGATACGCAGTATTTT
TRBV4-3	TRBJ1-2	-	TRBD1	CASSQDGTAGYTF	TGCGCCAGCAGCCAAGACGGGACAGCTGGCTACACCTTC
TRBV9	TRBJ2-1	few	-	CASSEQGDSSYNEQFF	TGTGCCAGCAGCGAACAGGGTGACAGCTCCTACAATGAGCAGTTCTTC
TRBV6-6	TRBJ2-7	few	-	CASSHGQNEQYF	TGTGCCAGCAGTCATGGACAGAACGAGCAGTACTTC
TRBV7-2	TRBJ2-7	-	TRBD1	CASSLDLGTGRSEQYF	TGTGCCAGCAGCTTAGATTTAGGGACAGGGCGCTCCGAGCAGTACTTC
TRBV30	TRBJ2-3	-	-	CAWSVSPGRTDTQYF	TGTGCCTGGAGTGTTTCTCCCGGCAGGACAGATACGCAGTATTTT
TRBV7-9	TRBJ1-2	-	-	CASSPRSPRGGYTF	TGTGCCAGCAGCCCAAGGTCTCCAAGGGGTGGCTACACCTTC
TRBV28	TRBJ2-1	-	TRBD1	CASSLYRQGAFYNEQFF	TGTGCCAGCAGTTTATACCGACAGGGGGCTTTCTACAATGAGCAGTTCTTC
TRBV6-1	TRBJ1-5	few	-	CASTRLSNQPQHF	TGTGCCAGCACCAGGTTAAGCAATCAGCCCCAGCATTTT
TRBV6-1	TRBJ2-5	few	TRBD2	CASSQLAGEETQYF	TGTGCCAGCAGTCAACTAGCGGGAGAAGAGACCCAGTACTTC
TRBV4-3	TRBJ2-3	-	-	CASSHRSSDTQYF	TGCGCCAGCAGCCATCGGAGTTCAGATACGCAGTATTTT
TRBV7-2	TRBJ2-2	-	TRBD2	CASSPPGLAWSGELFF	TGTGCCAGCAGCCCACCGGGACTAGCGTGGTCCGGGGAGCTGTTTTTT
TRBV2	TRBJ1-1	few	-	CASRPGAAEAFF	TGTGCCAGCAGACCAGGGGCGGCTGAAGCTTTCTTT
TRBV25-1	TRBJ1-2	few	-	CASSTYGQPIRNGYTF	TGTGCCAGCAGTACCTACGGACAGCCGATAAGGAATGGCTACACCTTC
TRBV6-5	TRBJ1-2	-	-	CASSYEGLDGYTF	TGTGCCAGCAGTTACGAGGGTCTAGATGGCTACACCTTC
TRBV15	TRBJ2-5	-	TRBD2	CATSTLLAGLQETQYF	TGTGCCACCAGCACCCTACTAGCGGGACTACAAGAGACCCAGTACTTC
TRBV4-3	TRBJ2-5	-	-	CASSQEPTSRGTQYF	TGCGCCAGCAGCCAAGAGCCCACTAGCCGTGGGACCCAGTACTTC
TRBV4-3	TRBJ1-1	-	TRBD1	CASSRGQGNTEAFF	TGCGCCAGCAGCCGAGGACAGGGGAACACTGAAGCTTTCTTT
TRBV28	TRBJ2-2	-	-	CASSLGGVTGELFF	TGTGCCAGCAGTTTGGGGGGAGTAACCGGGGAGCTGTTTTTT
TRBV4-1	TRBJ2-5	-	-	CASSQREGETQYF	TGCGCCAGCAGCCAGAGAGAGGGAGAGACCCAGTACTTC
TRBV9	TRBJ2-1	few	-	CASSVRAGLGNEQFF	TGTGCCAGCAGCGTACGCGCGGGCTTAGGCAATGAGCAGTTCTTC
TRBV19	TRBJ1-1	few	-	CASSIRDQTEAFF	TGTGCCAGTAGTATCAGGGATCAAACTGAAGCTTTCTTT
TRBV29-1	TRBJ1-1	few	-	CSVEDPTGSLYTEAFF	TGCAGCGTTGAAGATCCAACAGGGTCCTTGTACACTGAAGCTTTCTTT